This T cell receptor (delta chain) is drawn from a study of gamma-delta chains in newborns, infants, children. Whole-study context: Microbial exposure reportedly drives polyclonal innate γδ T cell expansion after birth.

Concerning this clone: A much more abundant neighbour one base away suggests this may be a read error. The same CDR3 arises from other DNA sequences in this sample as well.

There are 19 residues in the CDR3. Looked up from germline, CDR1 is GEAIGNYY and CDR2 is EKD. The junction had 14 bases not matched to a gene; V was cut back by 0 bases and J by 5 bases. TCRdb reran clone calling via CATT on the reads. Here the sample spans about 4,000 delta-chain clones, roughly 14% being singletons. Input material: blood. The sequence was obtained from a child who was a newborn, infant or young child, either healthy, febrile or measles-vaccinated (not recorded which). V usage is TRDV2 and J usage is TRDJ1, with TRDD3 matching over 13 bases. DNA of the CDR3: TGTGCCTGTGACACCGTAGGCACTGGGGGATACGGAATGGCTGATAAACTCATCTTT. Translated: CACDTVGTGGYGMADKLIF.